This TCR beta chain was obtained from a study of graft-versus-host responses after intestinal transplantation. The overall study: Induction with anti-thymocyte globulin, then tacrolimus and steroids for roughly three years, was given to all recipients. Findings and limits, study-wide: When patients had graft-donor T cell macrochimerism, their allografts held high graft-versus-host to host-versus-graft clonal ratios. In recipient marrow, GvH clones were found, and some appeared first in ileum or blood.

With V trimmed by 4 bases and J by 7 bases, 6 bases remained unmatched. Germline CDR1 is MNHNS and CDR2 is SASEGT. The CDR3 totals 14 residues. The protocol was immunoSEQ multiplex PCR, while the TCRdb copy is restricted to in-frame clones and leaves out a portion. The table includes several thousand clones, approximately 31% detected once. By proportion, this clone is medium-sized (0.01 to 0.1%). Responders (around 200,000, CFSE-labeled) met around 200,000 stimulators that were irradiated and violet-dye-labeled. Proliferating responders of the CD3+CD4+ and CD3+CD8+ phenotypes with low CFSE were sorted after the reaction.

This material consisted of alloreactive CD8+ T cells from a mixed lymphocyte reaction culture, taken before intestinal transplant. Subset denoted: CFSE-low proliferating T cells sorted from roughly six-day pre-transplant mixed lymphocyte reaction (GvH or HvG direction). J is TRBJ2-1 and V is TRBV6-1; 8 nucleotides match TRBD2. The TCR sequence derives from a human patient who received an intestinal transplant. The CDR3 DNA follows: TGTGCCAGCAGTGTAAGGGGACTAGGGAATGAGCAGTTCTTC. Its protein product is CASSVRGLGNEQFF.